This TCR beta chain is from a study of cytomegalovirus exposure and HLA in healthy donors. Primers: 60 Vbeta forward and 13 Jbeta reverse. Profiled with immunoSEQ multiplex PCR; TCRdb holds only in-frame clones, not every one. The table shows about 140,000 clones, with around 80% occurring only once. This CDR3 spans 14 amino acids. Trimming left V 5 bases short and J 3 bases short, with 13 bases between. Germline V lookup: CDR1 MDHEN, CDR2 SYDVKM. Sequencing was done on a sample of PBMCs. This TCR came from a man between 18 and 29 years old in good health and CMV-seropositive. V is TRBV28 and J is TRBJ2-5, with D possibly TRBD2 on 6 matching bases. This chain's CDR3 is CASSDRDSEETQYF. Written as DNA, the CDR3 is TGTGCCAGCAGTGACCGGGACTCCGAAGAGACCCAGTACTTC. Supplemented by reference TRBV28 and TRBJ2-5, the full variable domain reads DVKVTQSSRYLVKRTGEKVFLECVQDMDHENMFWYRQDPGLGLRLIYFSYDVKMKEKGDIPEGYSVSREKKERFSLILESASTNQTSMYLCASSDRDSEETQYFGPGTRLLVL.